This T cell receptor beta chain was obtained from a study of T cell responses to AZD1222 COVID-19 vaccine. Points from the study as a whole: With two AZD1222 doses given, Spike-specific TCR breadth and depth both rose. Regions 160-218 and 743-854 held dominance among vaccine-associated CD4 TCRs, which spanned spike. Mostly white British, mostly female donors; authors suggested clonal diversity may be underestimated.

With regard to this clone: The antigen is not known.

The table came from immunoSEQ multiplex PCR; TCRdb's copy has only in-frame clones and leaves some out. In the table there are 150,000 to 180,000 clones, about 86% of which are singletons. The V and J ends lost 6 bases and 1 base, in that order; junction bases with no gene match: 8. The germline gives CDR1 LNHDA, CDR2 SQIVND (reference sequence). The CDR3 extends over 15 amino acids. The chain uses TRBV19 and TRBJ1-1, with TRBD1 matching 7 bases. The TCR originated in an adult in good health. The specimen was peripheral blood, collected on day 0 of MenACWY control vaccination. The chain's CDR3 is CASRAQGRANTEAFF. CDR3 sequence (DNA): TGTGCCAGTAGAGCACAGGGGAGGGCGAACACTGAAGCTTTCTTT.